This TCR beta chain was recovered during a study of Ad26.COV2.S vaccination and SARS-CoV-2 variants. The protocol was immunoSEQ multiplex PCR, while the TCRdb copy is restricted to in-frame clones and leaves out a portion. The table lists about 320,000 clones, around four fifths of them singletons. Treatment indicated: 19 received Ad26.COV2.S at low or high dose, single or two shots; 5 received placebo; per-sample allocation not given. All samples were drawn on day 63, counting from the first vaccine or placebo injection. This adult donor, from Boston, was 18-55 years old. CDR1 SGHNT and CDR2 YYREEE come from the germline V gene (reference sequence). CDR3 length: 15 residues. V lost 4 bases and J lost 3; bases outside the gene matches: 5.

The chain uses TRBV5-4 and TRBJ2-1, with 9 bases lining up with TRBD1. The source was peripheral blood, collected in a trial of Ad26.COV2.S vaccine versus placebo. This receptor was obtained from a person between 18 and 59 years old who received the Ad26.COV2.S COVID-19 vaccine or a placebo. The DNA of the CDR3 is TGTGCCAGCAGCGTCGGACAGGGGCACTACAATGAGCAGTTCTTC. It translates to CASSVGQGHYNEQFF.